These 18 T cell receptor beta chains share one sample of origin, sequenced in a study of cytomegalovirus exposure and HLA in healthy donors. The study ran its PCR with 60 Vbeta and 13 Jbeta primers. Sequenced by immunoSEQ multiplex PCR; TCRdb stores in-frame clones only, minus some. The data contain under 200,000 clones, roughly 76% of them singletons. Specimen: PBMCs. All receptors come from a human donor in good health.

The CDR3 here is CASSRGLAETQYF. CDR3 coding DNA: TGTGCCAGCAGCCGGGGACTAGCGGAGACCCAGTACTTC. The chain is built from TRBV7-2 and TRBJ2-5; 10 bases fit TRBD2. After removal of 5 bases from V and 5 bases from J, the junction contained 2 bases not matched to a gene. The CDR3 contains 13 residues. Germline assignment: CDR1 SGHTA and CDR2 FQGNSA.

The chain is built from TRBV2 and TRBJ1-5, with 7 bases aligning to TRBD1. V dropped 7 bases and J dropped 1; count of bases not matched to a gene: 7. The germline gives CDR1 SNHLY, CDR2 FYNNEI. CDR3 length: 15 amino acids. The CDR3 here is CASTQTGSSNQPQHF. CDR3 in DNA: TGTGCCAGCACCCAGACAGGGTCCAGCAATCAGCCCCAGCATTTT.

The chain links TRBV7-2 to TRBJ2-7; D is undetermined. The ends were cut back, 5 bases at V and 4 bases at J, with 18 bases in the middle. This CDR3 comprises 15 residues. In germline, CDR1 is SGHTA, CDR2 FQGNSA. The CDR3 sequence is CASSPERGLLYEQYF. CDR3 nucleotides: TGTGCCAGCAGCCCAGAGCGAGGCCTGTTATACGAGCAGTACTTC.

The genes are TRBV11-3 and TRBJ2-2; 7 positions agree with TRBD2. CDR1 SGHNT and CDR2 YENEEA come from the germline V gene. With V trimmed by 8 bases and J by 5 bases, 11 bases remained unmatched. This CDR3 comprises 15 residues. The CDR3 sequence: CASGLTSAGTGELFF. The DNA of the CDR3 is TGTGCCAGCGGGCTTACTAGCGCGGGAACCGGGGAGCTGTTTTTT.

V and J are TRBV6-5 and TRBJ1-2; 9 nucleotides agree with TRBD1. V was pared by 3 bases and J by 6 bases, with 2 bases of the junction left unmatched. The CDR3 spans 13 residues. The germline gives CDR1 MNHEY, CDR2 SVGAGI. CDR3 sequence (DNA): TGTGCCAGCAGTTATCGACAGGGGGATGGCTACACCTTC. Amino acid sequence: CASSYRQGDGYTF.

The chain joins TRBV6-5 to TRBJ1-2; 10 bases are a match to TRBD1. Trimming at V came to 2 bases and at J to 7 bases, leaving 4 bases not matched to a gene. Germline-derived CDR1 and CDR2 are MNHEY and SVGAGI. The length of the CDR3 is 14 residues. CDR3 coding DNA: TGTGCCAGCAGTTACGCCGGACAGGGGGTTGGCTACACCTTC. Translating it yields CASSYAGQGVGYTF.

The chain carries TRBV27 and TRBJ1-2, with D unresolved. The CDR3 length is 13 residues. Germline lookup yields CDR1 MNHEY and CDR2 SMNVEV (reference sequence). V was clipped by 3 bases and J by 4 bases, with 9 bases between them. CDR3: CASSLSPGYGYTF. DNA for the CDR3: TGTGCCAGCAGTTTGTCCCCGGGCTATGGCTACACCTTC.

The gene calls are TRBV2 and TRBJ2-7; TRBD2 is a possible D gene (6 bases). Germline V gene sequence: CDR1 SNHLY, CDR2 FYNNEI. The CDR3 sequence is 12 residues long. The germline V and J ends were trimmed by 6 bases and 2 bases, with 8 bases remaining between them. CDR3 in DNA: TGTGCCAGCAGGCGGGGTCCCTACGAGCAGTACTTC. As protein: CASRRGPYEQYF.

The V gene is TRBV10-3, the J gene TRBJ1-1; TRBD1 matches at 7 bases. Germline CDR1 and CDR2: ENHRY and SYGVKD. V was pared by 0 bases and J by 4 bases, with 8 bases of the junction left unmatched. CDR3 length equals 16 residues. In DNA, the CDR3 is TGTGCCATCAGTGAGTCATCCCCGGCAGGGGGCACTGAAGCTTTCTTT. It is translated as CAISESSPAGGTEAFF.

The gene calls are TRBV5-1 and TRBJ2-2; TRBD2 agrees at 8 bases. The CDR3 covers 17 residues. The J segment lost 6 bases and the V segment lost 0 bases, leaving 10 bases of the junction unmatched. Germline CDR1 reads SGHRS; CDR2 reads YFSETQ. CDR3: CASSLVSGRGASGELFF. Here the CDR3 DNA reads TGCGCCAGCAGCTTGGTGTCTGGGCGGGGGGCGTCCGGGGAGCTGTTTTTT.

The sample holds one count of this clone. V and J are TRBV29-1 and TRBJ2-5; 10 nucleotides agree with TRBD1. Germline lookup yields CDR1 SQVTM and CDR2 ANQGSEA. The J segment lost 9 bases and the V segment lost 4 bases, leaving 8 bases of the junction unmatched. The CDR3 has 13 amino acids. The CDR3 DNA sequence: TGCAGCGTTGCCGGGACAGGGGTGTCGGCCCAGTACTTC. It encodes CSVAGTGVSAQYF.

The chain is built from TRBV20-1 and TRBJ2-1, with 7 bases that match TRBD1. The trim removed 6 bases at V and 8 bases at J, leaving 4 bases unmatched. This CDR3 spans 11 amino acids. Germline CDR1 reads DFQATT; CDR2 reads SNEGSKA (reference sequence). The chain's CDR3 is CSAKGGYEQFF. The CDR3 DNA sequence: TGCAGTGCGAAAGGGGGCTATGAGCAGTTCTTC.

The rearrangement joins TRBV7-2 to TRBJ1-2, with no clear D. The length of the CDR3 is 16 residues. The germline V gene encodes CDR1 SGHTA and CDR2 FQGNSA. Trimming cost V 1 base and J 8 bases, with 20 bases left between them. Here the CDR3 DNA reads TGTGCCAGCAGCTTAGGGGAGGACGGCCGGGTGCGGGGCTACACCTTC. The encoded protein is CASSLGEDGRVRGYTF.

J is TRBJ1-2 and V is TRBV7-9, with TRBD1 identical over 7 bases. Germline CDR1 reads SEHNR; CDR2 reads FQNEAQ (reference sequence). This CDR3 is built from 14 residues. V was pared by 5 bases and J by 4 bases, with 7 bases of the junction left unmatched. Here the CDR3 DNA reads TGTGCCAGCAGCCCGTCGACAGGGAGCTATGGCTACACCTTC. Its translation: CASSPSTGSYGYTF.

The CDR3 coding sequence is TGTGCCAGCAGGCGGGGACAGGGTAACTATGGCTACACCTTC. Encoded protein: CASRRGQGNYGYTF. The chain employs TRBV6-5 and TRBJ1-2; 9 bases line up with TRBD1. Germline-derived CDR1 and CDR2 are MNHEY and SVGAGI. This CDR3 comprises 14 residues. V was pared by 6 bases and J by 1 base, with 3 bases of the junction left unmatched.

The rearrangement uses TRBV25-1 and TRBJ1-1, with a possible D match to TRBD1 (6 bases). Germline loops: CDR1 MGHDK, CDR2 SYGVNS. This CDR3 is 15 amino acids long. V lost 1 base to trimming and J lost 7 bases, with 16 bases between them. The DNA for the CDR3 is TGTGCCAGCAGTGAATTCAGTCGGGGGGCAAGTGAAGCTTTCTTT. As protein: CASSEFSRGASEAFF.

This clone showed up just a few times. Other DNA sequences in this specimen translate into the identical CDR3. This chain joins TRBV6-5 and TRBJ2-1, with 10 bases matching TRBD2. With V trimmed by 0 bases and J by 5 bases, 1 base remained unmatched. CDR1 MNHEY and CDR2 SVGAGI come from the germline V gene. CDR3 length: 15 amino acids. The CDR3: CASSYSLAGDNEQFF. The CDR3 nucleotides are TGTGCCAGCAGTTACTCGCTAGCGGGGGACAATGAGCAGTTCTTC.

V is TRBV2 and J is TRBJ2-2; 8 positions agree with TRBD1. Losses at the gene ends were 0 bases for V and 6 bases for J; bases not matched to a gene: 3. Germline CDR1 reads SNHLY; CDR2 reads FYNNEI. This CDR3 is built from 15 residues. This CDR3 reads CASSEAAGGPGELFF. In DNA form, the CDR3 reads TGTGCCAGCAGTGAAGCAGCAGGGGGCCCCGGGGAGCTGTTTTTT.